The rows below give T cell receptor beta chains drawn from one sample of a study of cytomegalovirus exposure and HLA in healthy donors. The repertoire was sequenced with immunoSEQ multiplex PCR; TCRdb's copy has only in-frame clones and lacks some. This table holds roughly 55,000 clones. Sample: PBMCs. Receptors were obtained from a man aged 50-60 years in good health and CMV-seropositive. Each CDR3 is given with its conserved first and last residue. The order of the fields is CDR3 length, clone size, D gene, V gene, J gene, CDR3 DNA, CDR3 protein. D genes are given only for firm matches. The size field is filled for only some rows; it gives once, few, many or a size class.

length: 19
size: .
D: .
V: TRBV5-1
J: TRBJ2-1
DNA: TGCGCCAGCAGCTTGGGGAGGGGTTACGCTGACAGCTCCTACAATGAGCAGTTCTTC
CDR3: CASSLGRGYADSSYNEQFF

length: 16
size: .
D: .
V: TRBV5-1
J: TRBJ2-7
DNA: TGCGCCAGCAGCTTTGGGTGGAGGGCCACAGCCTACGAGCAGTACTTC
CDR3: CASSFGWRATAYEQYF

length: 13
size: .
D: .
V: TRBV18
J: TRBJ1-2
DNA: TGTGCCAGCTCACCAGGGCAGAACTATGGCTACACCTTC
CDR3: CASSPGQNYGYTF

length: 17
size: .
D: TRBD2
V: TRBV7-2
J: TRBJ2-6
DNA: TGTGCCAGCAGCTTCGGGGGAGGGAACTCTGGGGCCAACGTCCTGACTTTC
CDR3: CASSFGGGNSGANVLTF

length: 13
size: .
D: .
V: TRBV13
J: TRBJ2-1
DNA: TGTGCCAGCAGTCCGGTCCGCGGGGGCCCCCAGTTCTTC
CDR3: CASSPVRGGPQFF

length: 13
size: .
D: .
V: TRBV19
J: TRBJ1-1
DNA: TGTGCCAGTAGTTTCGCAGGGGCCAGTGAAGCTTTCTTT
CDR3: CASSFAGASEAFF

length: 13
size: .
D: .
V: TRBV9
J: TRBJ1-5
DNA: TGTGCCAGCAGCGTATCCCCGGGACAGCCCCAGCATTTT
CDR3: CASSVSPGQPQHF

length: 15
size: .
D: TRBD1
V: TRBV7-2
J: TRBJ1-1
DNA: TGTGCCAGCAGCTTTACCACAGGGGCCAACACTGAAGATTTCTTT
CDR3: CASSFTTGANTEDFF

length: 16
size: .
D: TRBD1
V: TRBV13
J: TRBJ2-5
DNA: TGTGCCAGCAGCCAACAGAGGGACAGCTTCCAAGAGACCCAGTACTTC
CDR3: CASSQQRDSFQETQYF

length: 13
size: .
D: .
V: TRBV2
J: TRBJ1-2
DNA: TGTGCCAGCAGTGAAGTACAGGGAAATGGCTACACCTTC
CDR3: CASSEVQGNGYTF

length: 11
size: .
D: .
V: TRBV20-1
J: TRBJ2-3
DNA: TGCAGTGCTACGTTTCAGGGTACGCAGTATTTT
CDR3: CSATFQGTQYF

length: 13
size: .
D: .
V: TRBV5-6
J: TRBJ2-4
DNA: TGTGCCAGCAGCCTGCAGCAAGGGAGCATTCAGTACTTC
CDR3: CASSLQQGSIQYF

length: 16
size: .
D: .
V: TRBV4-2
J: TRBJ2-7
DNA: TGTGCCAGCAGCCAAGAAGCGCGAGGATACTCCTACGAGCAGTACTTC
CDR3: CASSQEARGYSYEQYF

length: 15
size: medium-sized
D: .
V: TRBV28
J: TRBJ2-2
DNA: TGTGCCAGCAGTTTGGTGGGACAAAACACCGGGGAGCTGTTTTTT
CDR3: CASSLVGQNTGELFF

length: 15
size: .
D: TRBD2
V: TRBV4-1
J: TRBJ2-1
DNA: TGCGCCAGCAGCCAAGACGGAGCGGGGGACAATGAGCAGTTCTTC
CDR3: CASSQDGAGDNEQFF

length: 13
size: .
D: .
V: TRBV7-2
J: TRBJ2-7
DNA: TGTGCCAGCAGCCCCTCCCCGGGCTACGAGCAGTACTTC
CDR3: CASSPSPGYEQYF

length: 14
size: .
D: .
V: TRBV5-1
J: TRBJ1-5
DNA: TGCGCCAGCAGCTTGGATGGGGAGAAACAGCCCCAGCATTTT
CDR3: CASSLDGEKQPQHF

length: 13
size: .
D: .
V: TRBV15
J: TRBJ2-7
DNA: TGTGCCACCAGCAGAGATCTAGGCGACGAGCAGTACTTC
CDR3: CATSRDLGDEQYF

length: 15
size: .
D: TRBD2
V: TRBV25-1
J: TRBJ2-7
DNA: TGTGCCAGCAGTGAATACGCAGCGGGAGAGGTCGAGCAGTACTTC
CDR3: CASSEYAAGEVEQYF

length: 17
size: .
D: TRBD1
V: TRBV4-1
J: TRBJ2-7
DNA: TGCGCCAGCAGCCGAGATGTAGGACAGGGGGCGACCAACGAGCAGTACTTC
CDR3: CASSRDVGQGATNEQYF

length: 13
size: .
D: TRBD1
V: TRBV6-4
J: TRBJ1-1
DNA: TGTGCCAGCAGACTAGACAGGGGTACTGAAGCTTTCTTT
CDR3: CASRLDRGTEAFF

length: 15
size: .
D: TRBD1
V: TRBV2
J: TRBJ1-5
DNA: TGTGCCAGCAGTCGACAGGGCGGCAGCAATCAGCCCCAGCATTTT
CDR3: CASSRQGGSNQPQHF

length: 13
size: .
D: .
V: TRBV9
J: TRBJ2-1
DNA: TGTGCCAGCAGCGTAGGGAACAGTAATGAGCAGTTCTTC
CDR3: CASSVGNSNEQFF

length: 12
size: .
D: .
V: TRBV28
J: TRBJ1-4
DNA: TGTGCCACCCTCGGGGATAATGAAAAACTGTTTTTT
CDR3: CATLGDNEKLFF